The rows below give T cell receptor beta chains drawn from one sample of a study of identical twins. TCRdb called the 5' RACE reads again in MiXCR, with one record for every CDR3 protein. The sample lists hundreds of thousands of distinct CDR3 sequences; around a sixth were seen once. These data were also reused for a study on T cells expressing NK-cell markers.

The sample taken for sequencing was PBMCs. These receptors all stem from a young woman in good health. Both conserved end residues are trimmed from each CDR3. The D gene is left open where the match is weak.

SARIDYGYT,-,9,TRBJ1-2,TRBV20-1
SARGNRDLYEQY,-,12,TRBJ2-7,TRBV20-1
SAGRGTGLYGYT,-,12,TRBJ1-2,TRBV20-1
ASSRRGFSTDTQY,TRBD2,13,TRBJ2-3,TRBV25-1
ASSQWSQGIEQY,TRBD1,12,TRBJ2-7,TRBV14
ASRAGGLETQY,TRBD2,11,TRBJ2-5,TRBV12-3/TRBV12-4
ASRAGQSGYNEQF,-,13,TRBJ2-1,TRBV19
SAKRGMNTEAF,-,11,TRBJ1-1,TRBV29-1
ASSLEWAQETQY,-,12,TRBJ2-5,TRBV7-9
ASSRGAGRGETQY,-,13,TRBJ2-5,TRBV14
ASSEQSVEQY,-,10,TRBJ2-7,TRBV5-1
ASSLYRSRDLQETQY,-,15,TRBJ2-5,TRBV12-3/TRBV12-4
ASSHGLPETQY,-,11,TRBJ2-5,TRBV10-2
ASSLHPSRGLLSRDEQF,TRBD1,17,TRBJ2-1,TRBV12-3/TRBV12-4
ASSKTSNTDTQY,-,12,TRBJ2-3,TRBV5-1
ASSLRLGTSPLH,-,12,TRBJ1-6,TRBV3-1
AIRHREDEKLF,-,11,TRBJ1-4,TRBV10-3
ASSLEPLAGGQETQY,TRBD2,15,TRBJ2-5,TRBV5-1
ANRDRENTEAF,TRBD1,11,TRBJ1-1,TRBV10-3
ASSQVSYEPYEQY,-,13,TRBJ2-7,TRBV14
SAKGGLLAKNIQY,-,13,TRBJ2-4,TRBV20-1
ASSPPGVPANVLT,-,13,TRBJ2-6,TRBV6-1
ASSSLNPGRAGPNTGELF,-,18,TRBJ2-2,TRBV11-2
ASMEQGPEQY,TRBD1,10,TRBJ2-7,TRBV5-1
AIRGSSGANVLT,-,12,TRBJ2-6,TRBV10-3
ASGPQSGTGFYTEAF,TRBD1,15,TRBJ1-1,TRBV12-5
ASTVSGETQY,-,10,TRBJ2-5,TRBV6-1
ASSFGALYEQY,-,11,TRBJ2-7,TRBV12-3/TRBV12-4
ASSSYPATDTQY,-,12,TRBJ2-3,TRBV6-5
SAPKGRAAADTQY,-,13,TRBJ2-3,TRBV20-1
SATSLAGFLGTQY,TRBD2,13,TRBJ2-5,TRBV29-1
SAREVAGGPKTQY,TRBD2,13,TRBJ2-5,TRBV20-1
SVPKSGQAYGYT,-,12,TRBJ1-2,TRBV29-1
SARGQLQETQY,-,11,TRBJ2-5,TRBV20-1
ASSVAPQVDSYEQY,-,14,TRBJ2-7,TRBV9
ASSFDWGNTGELF,-,13,TRBJ2-2,TRBV12-3/TRBV12-4
SGGLTYGYT,-,9,TRBJ1-2,TRBV20-1
ASSPGNNNEQF,-,11,TRBJ2-1,TRBV5-1
ASSQDLGSTGELF,-,13,TRBJ2-2,TRBV4-3
ASSTLTSGGFDEQF,TRBD2,14,TRBJ2-1,TRBV5-1
ASSPGRIYSGNTIY,-,14,TRBJ1-3,TRBV7-8
ASSLSTTNEKLF,-,12,TRBJ1-4,TRBV5-1
ASSFLVDSLGRESSSYNEQF,-,20,TRBJ2-1,TRBV12-3/TRBV12-4
ASTDSGVNEQF,TRBD2,11,TRBJ2-1,TRBV7-9
SVEGISGKYNEQF,TRBD2,13,TRBJ2-1,TRBV29-1
ASSFRLAGEIGTDTQY,TRBD2,16,TRBJ2-3,TRBV12-3/TRBV12-4
ASSWAGTPRTQY,-,12,TRBJ2-5,TRBV5-6
SARDRNRGQETQY,-,13,TRBJ2-5,TRBV20-1
SAFGGRSYNEQF,-,12,TRBJ2-1,TRBV20-1
ASSWETDQPQH,-,11,TRBJ1-5,TRBV12-3/TRBV12-4
ASSLEISLSGANVLT,-,15,TRBJ2-6,TRBV5-1
SAGRQGEQPQH,TRBD1,11,TRBJ1-5,TRBV20-1
ASRGTRAYEQY,TRBD2,11,TRBJ2-7,TRBV5-1
SARPGRTSGLQETQY,TRBD2,15,TRBJ2-5,TRBV20-1
ASSYGARNQPQH,-,12,TRBJ1-5,TRBV6-5